This entry features one T cell receptor beta chain sequence. The data are from a study of blood T cell repertoires in COVID-19. In the study overall: COVID-19 samples collected from the United States, Italy and Spain covered acute and convalescent phases. PBMCs, B-cell-depleted T cells, or T cells were the source of the cDNA or gDNA that made up the material.

J lost 7 bases, V lost 8 bases, and 8 bases had no gene match. CDR1 is MNHEY, CDR2 SVGAGI, per germline. The CDR3 runs to 14 residues. How the authors handled the data: Estimated nucleated cell counts came from reference gene primer amplification. Clones were read by immunoSEQ multiplex PCR, and TCRdb kept only the in-frame ones, dropping some. V, J and clone size reflect that table, while D and trimming were determined from the DNA. This table has about 15,000 clones, around 70% appearing once. The sequencing sample was made of peripheral blood. This chain connects TRBV6-5 to TRBJ1-6, with 7 bases that match TRBD1. This clonotype originated in a man aged 60 to 75 with acute or convalescent COVID-19. CDR3 region: CASAAGGGNSPLHF. The CDR3 DNA is TGTGCCAGCGCTGCGGGAGGGGGCAATTCACCCCTCCACTTT.